This T cell receptor beta chain is from a study of T cell responses to AZD1222 COVID-19 vaccine. TCRdb keeps only in-frame clones here, not all; method: immunoSEQ multiplex PCR. There are 120,000 or so clones in the sample; about nine tenths occur only once, and about 7% lies in the top ten. The V and J ends lost 8 bases and 8 bases respectively, with 17 bases between them. Germline V gives CDR1 SGHRS, CDR2 YFSETQ. This CDR3 has 13 amino acids. General study results and limits: Variant regions that are unmutated are reportedly the target of nearly half of spike-specific TCRs. There were mostly white British donors and more females than males, and clonal diversity was possibly underestimated. The study identified only a handful of AZD1222 recipients as seropositive at baseline. Repertoires in all cases were sampled only once the peak T cell response had passed.

A remark on this clone: The antigen is not known.

This rearrangement joins TRBV5-1 to TRBJ2-1, with D perhaps matching TRBD2 (5 bases). This sequence was found in an adult in good health. The specimen comprised peripheral blood, sampled on day 0 of AZD1222 vaccination. CDR3 in amino acids: CASRGIPIYEQFF. In nucleotides, the CDR3 is TGCGCCAGTCGGGGTATCCCCATTTATGAGCAGTTCTTC.